The 17 T cell receptor beta chains reported below all come from one sample, sequenced in a study of blood T cells in healthy people across ages. Next came a second PCR, run for roughly 6 to 11 cycles, which used a sample-barcoded 5' primer along with a J-beta primer mix. Each CDR3 protein gets one entry after TCRdb re-called the 5' RACE reads with MiXCR. This table has approximately 670,000 distinct CDR3 sequences, around 38% appearing once. The sample comprised blood. The receptors stem from a man of 80 years or more in good health.

V usage is TRBV7-6 and J usage is TRBJ2-7; possibly TRBD2 for D (6 bases). V was pared by 5 bases and J by 5 bases, with 16 bases between. Germline V CDR1 and CDR2: SGHVS, FNYEAQ. The CDR3 is 14 residues long. The CDR3 sequence: CASSETSFPHEQYF. The DNA of the CDR3 is TGTGCCAGCAGCGAGACTAGTTTTCCCCACGAGCAGTACTTC. Supplemented by reference TRBV7-6 and TRBJ2-7, the full variable domain reads GAGVSQSPRYKVTKRGQDVALRCDPISGHVSLYWYRQALGQGPEFLTYFNYEAQQDKSGLPNDRFSAERPEGSISTLTIQRTEQRDSAMYRCASSETSFPHEQYFGPGTRLTVT.

The gene calls are TRBV9 and TRBJ2-3, with a weak D call TRBD1 (6 bases). Germline-derived CDR1 and CDR2 are SGDLS and YYNGEE. The CDR3 consists of 13 residues. The V end lost 1 base, the J end lost 4 bases, and 7 bases lay between the germline ends. Here the CDR3 reads CASSVPGADTQYF. The CDR3 coding sequence is TGTGCCAGCAGCGTACCAGGGGCAGATACGCAGTATTTT.

The rearrangement uses TRBV28 and TRBJ2-5; 8 positions agree with TRBD1. V lost 6 bases, J lost 2 bases, and 5 bases stayed unmatched. Germline values: CDR1 MDHEN, CDR2 SYDVKM. There are 14 residues in the CDR3. The CDR3 nucleotides are TGTGCCAGCAGGGCAGGGGGCGAGCAAGAGACCCAGTACTTC. Its translation is CASRAGGEQETQYF. Using reference TRBV28 and TRBJ2-5 for the parts outside the CDR3, the full variable domain is DVKVTQSSRYLVKRTGEKVFLECVQDMDHENMFWYRQDPGLGLRLIYFSYDVKMKEKGDIPEGYSVSREKKERFSLILESASTNQTSMYLCASRAGGEQETQYFGPGTRLLVL.

The chain carries TRBV20-1 and TRBJ2-7, with 9 nucleotides matching TRBD1. J gave up 0 bases and V 4 bases, and 7 bases lay outside the gene matches. CDR1 and CDR2 (germline): DFQATT, SNEGSKA (reference sequence). CDR3 length equals 15 residues. CDR3 sequence reads: CSANEGQGNSYEQYF. Written as DNA, the CDR3 is TGCAGTGCTAACGAGGGACAGGGCAACTCCTACGAGCAGTACTTC.

The genes are TRBV28 and TRBJ2-7, with a possible D match to TRBD1 (5 bases). The CDR3 consists of 15 residues. The germline V gene has CDR1 MDHEN and CDR2 SYDVKM. The ends were cut back, 1 base at V and 2 bases at J, with 12 bases in the middle. In DNA form, the CDR3 reads TGTGCCAGCAGTTTATCTCCAGGGCCGCCCTACGAGCAGTACTTC. Translated, it gives CASSLSPGPPYEQYF.

This clonotype has a handful of counts. The V gene is TRBV6-5, the J gene TRBJ1-6, with D possibly being TRBD1 (5 bases). Trimming took 3 bases from V and 7 from J, leaving 22 bases between them. The CDR3 is made up of 18 amino acids. Germline V gene lookup returns CDR1 MNHEY and CDR2 SVGAGI. The CDR3 nucleotides are TGTGCCAGCAGTTATCAACAGGAGTTGATAGTATTGAATTCACCCCTCCACTTT. Its protein is CASSYQQELIVLNSPLHF.

The chain links TRBV15 to TRBJ2-3, with 11 bases fitting TRBD2. V trimming: 3 bases; J trimming: 4 bases; junction bases outside the gene matches: 6. This CDR3 has 16 amino acids. Germline loops: CDR1 LNHNV, CDR2 YYDKDF (reference sequence). The CDR3 nucleotides are TGTGCCACCAGCAGCCGACTAGCGGGAATGGCAGATACGCAGTATTTT. Translated: CATSSRLAGMADTQYF.

There are many counts of this clonotype. V and J are TRBV3-1 and TRBJ2-1, with 11 bases identical to TRBD2. This CDR3 region has 18 residues. CDR1 is LGHDT and CDR2 is YNNKEL in the germline V gene (reference sequence). With 4 bases clipped from V and 5 bases from J, the junction kept 13 bases outside the gene matches. The CDR3 spells CASSPVSGRAVRNNEQFF. The CDR3 DNA follows: TGTGCCAGCAGCCCCGTTAGCGGGAGGGCAGTCAGAAACAATGAGCAGTTCTTC.

The chain has TRBV12-3 or TRBV12-4 and TRBJ1-1, with 7 nucleotides matching TRBD1. The ends lost 5 bases at V and 3 bases at J; junction bases unmatched: 6. The CDR3 runs to 14 residues. In DNA form, the CDR3 reads TGTGCCAGCAGTCCAGGGGGAAGGTACACTGAAGCTTTCTTT. The encoded protein is CASSPGGRYTEAFF.

A word on this clonotype: One end of the junction fails to match germline, which may point to a read error. This chain uses TRBV12-3 or TRBV12-4 with TRBJ2-1; 16 bases line up with TRBD2. CDR3 size: 15 residues. The DNA for the CDR3 is TGCGCCAGCAGTGGGACTAGCGGGAGGGTACGTGAGCAGTTCTTC. Protein sequence: CASSGTSGRVREQFF.

The CDR3 nucleotides read TGTGCCAGCAGCCAAGACCGACCGGGACTCAATAATTCACCCCTCCACTTT. Its protein product is CASSQDRPGLNNSPLHF. The chain has TRBV14 and TRBJ1-6, with D perhaps TRBD1 (5 bases). The CDR3 consists of 17 residues. V gave up 0 bases and J gave up 5 bases, with 14 bases separating them. Germline loops: CDR1 SGHDN, CDR2 FVKESK.

The chain uses TRBV6-2 or TRBV6-3 and TRBJ2-1, with 15 bases fitting TRBD2. In germline, CDR1 is MNHEY, CDR2 SVGEGT. This CDR3 has 19 amino acids. V was pared by 2 bases and J by 1 base, with 6 bases of the junction left unmatched. The CDR3 region is CASSYKIGLAGGSYNEQFF. The CDR3 DNA is TGTGCCAGCAGTTACAAGATCGGACTAGCGGGGGGGTCCTACAATGAGCAGTTCTTC.

The gene calls are TRBV7-9 and TRBJ1-6; 7 positions match TRBD1. J lost 8 bases, V lost 5 bases, and 6 bases had no gene match. The CDR3 spans 14 residues. Per germline, CDR1 SEHNR and CDR2 FQNEAQ (reference sequence). This CDR3 is CASSDRQGDSPLHF. CDR3 coding DNA: TGTGCCAGCAGCGACCGACAGGGTGATTCACCCCTCCACTTT.

The chain links TRBV5-1 to TRBJ2-1; 7 nucleotides match TRBD1. The junction had 6 bases not matched to a gene; V was cut back by 2 bases and J by 7 bases. Germline loops: CDR1 SGHRS, CDR2 YFSETQ. The CDR3 extends over 14 amino acids. CDR3 DNA: TGCGCCAGCAGCTTTCGCCAGGGGGTAAATGAGCAGTTCTTC. Amino acids: CASSFRQGVNEQFF.

In its sample, this clonotype was seen a few times. The CDR3 DNA sequence: TGTGCCAGCAGTCCCGGTCGGAGAGAGTACACAGATACGCAGTATTTT. This gives the protein CASSPGRREYTDTQYF. The rearrangement uses TRBV27 and TRBJ2-3; D is uncertain. Germline values: CDR1 MNHEY, CDR2 SMNVEV (reference sequence). The CDR3 is 16 amino acids. V gave up 5 bases and J gave up 2 bases, with 17 bases separating them.

This clonotype was seen a handful of times. A much more abundant neighbour one base away suggests this may be a read error. For the CDR3, the DNA is TGTGCCAGCAGCTTAACGGGGACAGGGGGCCTGAGCTCCTACAATGGGCAGTTCTTC. The encoded protein is CASSLTGTGGLSSYNGQFF. This chain links TRBV7-3 with TRBJ2-1; 12 bases are shared with TRBD1. Germline V gives CDR1 SGHTA, CDR2 FQGTGA. The CDR3 is made up of 19 amino acids.

This sequence joins TRBV20-1 and TRBJ1-1; TRBD1 matches 11 bases. The CDR3 is 14 residues long. Germline CDR1 is DFQATT and CDR2 is SNEGSKA (reference sequence). The V and J ends lost 6 bases and 4 bases, in that order; junction bases with no gene match: 7. The CDR3 region has the DNA TGCAGTGCCCTGGGAGGGACAGGGGGCACTGAAGCTTTCTTT. It yields the protein CSALGGTGGTEAFF.